The subject of this entry is one T cell receptor (beta chain). The data are from a study of blood T cells in healthy people across ages. Then a second PCR, running roughly 7 to 11 cycles, was carried out with a sample-barcoded 5' primer and a J-beta primer mix. Via MiXCR, TCRdb re-called the 5' RACE reads, giving one row per CDR3 protein. The sample has 1.5 million or so distinct CDR3 sequences; roughly 40% are singletons. Trimming pared 5 bases from V and 2 bases from J, leaving 10 bases between. The CDR3 loop spans 12 amino acids. CDR1 SQVTM and CDR2 ANQGSEA come from the germline V gene. The sample taken for sequencing was blood. The rearrangement uses TRBV29-1 and TRBJ2-7, with D possibly TRBD2 on 5 matching bases. The receptor comes from a young woman in good health. For the CDR3, the DNA is TGCAGCGTTCAGCCGGGGACCTACGAGCAGTACTTC. Residues: CSVQPGTYEQYF.